The 16 T cell receptor beta chains below come from one sample, sequenced in a study of beta chain features in type 1 diabetes. Reverse transcribing all isolated RNA meant expressed TCRB transcripts were sequenced. Measured with immunoSEQ multiplex PCR; TCRdb has only the in-frame clones, and not every one. The sample has 400,000 to 550,000 clones, 11% seen once; the top ten hold around 0.05%. Specimen: naive CD4+ T cells from blood. The receptors come from a woman aged 18 to 35 in good health.

In this sample, this clone turned up a few times. The chain combines TRBV6-6 with TRBJ1-2; the D is unclear. V lost 4 bases to trimming and J lost 9 bases, with 24 bases between them. This CDR3 is built from 16 residues. CDR1 is MNHNY and CDR2 is SVGAGI in the germline V gene (reference sequence). The CDR3 DNA sequence: TGTGCCAGCAGTTCCCCCTATGGTGGTGAGGGATCTCGCTACACCTTC. Translation gives CASSSPYGGEGSRYTF.

This clone was observed a handful of times. The chain employs TRBV5-1 and TRBJ2-3; D may be TRBD1 (6 bases). CDR1 SGHRS and CDR2 YFSETQ come from the germline V gene. Trimming pared 2 bases from V and 5 bases from J, leaving 12 bases between. The CDR3 spans 14 residues. The CDR3 protein is CASSLQGTGDTQYF. The CDR3 DNA follows: TGCGCCAGCAGCTTACAGGGTACGGGAGATACGCAGTATTTT. Full variable domain (outside the CDR3, taken from reference TRBV5-1 and TRBJ2-3): KAGVTQTPRYLIKTRGQQVTLSCSPISGHRSVSWYQQTPGQGLQFLFEYFSETQRNKGNFPGRFSGRQFSNSRSEMNVSTLELGDSALYLCASSLQGTGDTQYFGPGTRLTVL.

This clone was seen only a few times. Germline and junction disagree at one end, which may indicate a read error. The genes are TRBV7-2 and TRBJ2-7; TRBD2 aligns across 7 bases. The CDR3 is made up of 15 amino acids. Germline CDR1 is SGHTA and CDR2 is FQGNSA. The CDR3, as DNA: TGTGCCAGCAGCTATCGGCGGGGGATCTCCAACGAGCAGTACTTC. Residues: CASSYRRGISNEQYF.

This clone turned up a few times. The V call is TRBV7-2, the J call TRBJ2-7; 7 bases line up with TRBD1. CDR1 SGHTA and CDR2 FQGNSA come from the germline V gene. Unmatched junction bases numbered 3, after V lost 5 bases and J lost 2 bases. CDR3 length: 13 amino acids. This chain's CDR3 is CASSRDRAYEQYV. The CDR3 coding sequence is TGTGCCAGCAGCCGAGACAGGGCCTACGAGCAGTACGTC.

The CDR3 sequence is CASSQSGTGGTGELFF. The CDR3 bases are TGTGCCAGCAGCCAATCCGGGACCGGTGGGACCGGGGAGCTGTTTTTT. This rearrangement joins TRBV4-2 to TRBJ2-2, with D perhaps TRBD1 or TRBD2 (5 bases each). Trimming shortened V by 2 bases and J by 5 bases, and 15 bases separated the two germline ends. CDR1 and CDR2 from the germline V gene are LGHNA and YNFKEQ. This CDR3 contains 16 residues.

The CDR3 spells CAIFSGYGYTF. DNA of the CDR3: TGTGCCATCTTCTCAGGCTATGGCTACACCTTC. The rearrangement joins TRBV27 to TRBJ1-2; D is undetermined. The CDR3 runs to 11 residues. Trimming took off 10 bases at V and 4 bases at J, with 10 bases between the two ends. CDR1 is MNHEY and CDR2 is SMNVEV in the germline V gene (reference sequence).

This clone showed up just a few times. The genes are TRBV7-2 and TRBJ2-7, with D possibly being TRBD1 or TRBD2 (6 bases each). The CDR3 is 13 amino acids. The V gene's germline CDR1 is SGHTA and CDR2 FQGNSA. The CDR3 protein is CASSPDPGAPLFV. The CDR3 DNA sequence: TGTGCCAGCAGCCCAGACCCGGGGGCGCCTTTATTTGTC.

The gene calls are TRBV7-2 and TRBJ2-1, with 7 bases lining up with TRBD1. V lost 6 bases and J lost 3; bases outside the gene matches: 8. Germline assignment: CDR1 SGHTA and CDR2 FQGNSA. The CDR3 has 15 amino acids. For the CDR3, the DNA is TGTGCCAGCAGTCGATCCGGGACAGACTACAATGAGCAGTTCTTC. This codes for CASSRSGTDYNEQFF.

The chain joins TRBV4-3 to TRBJ2-5; D ambiguous. Germline V lookup: CDR1 LGHNA, CDR2 YSLEER. The CDR3 consists of 14 residues. The ends were cut back, 1 base at V and 2 bases at J, with 8 bases in the middle. In nucleotides, the CDR3 is TGCGCCAGCAGCCAAGTAGCAGGTCAAGAGACCCAGTACTTC. Translated, it gives CASSQVAGQETQYF.

This clone was detected only a few times. The chain is built from TRBV5-1 and TRBJ1-1, with D perhaps TRBD1 (5 bases). V lost 4 bases to trimming and J lost 0 bases, with 16 bases between them. This CDR3 spans 16 amino acids. The germline CDR1 and CDR2 sequences are SGHRS and YFSETQ. The CDR3: CASSPGLASMNTEAFF. DNA for the CDR3: TGCGCCAGCAGCCCGGGGCTTGCATCCATGAACACTGAAGCTTTCTTT.

As concerns this clone: This sample also contains other DNA sequences that code for the same CDR3. This sequence joins TRBV5-1 and TRBJ2-3; TRBD1 agrees at 8 bases. This CDR3 is 13 amino acids long. Unmatched junction bases numbered 2, after V lost 5 bases and J lost 3 bases. Germline CDR1 is SGHRS and CDR2 is YFSETQ. CDR3 DNA: TGCGCCAGCAGGGGACAGGATACAGATACGCAGTATTTT. It codes for CASRGQDTDTQYF. Supplemented by reference TRBV5-1 and TRBJ2-3, the full variable domain reads KAGVTQTPRYLIKTRGQQVTLSCSPISGHRSVSWYQQTPGQGLQFLFEYFSETQRNKGNFPGRFSGRQFSNSRSEMNVSTLELGDSALYLCASRGQDTDTQYFGPGTRLTVL.

There are a few counts of this clone. CDR3 sequence reads: CASSKALDGGYNEQFF. Here the CDR3 DNA reads TGTGCCAGCAGCAAAGCGCTGGACGGAGGGTACAATGAGCAGTTCTTC. The chain joins TRBV21-1 to TRBJ2-1; the table gives TRBD2 as D, unverified against the DNA. TRBV21-1 is recorded as a pseudogene. The CDR3 loop spans 16 amino acids.

This clone was seen a few times. The chain has TRBV7-2 and TRBJ2-1; 8 nucleotides match TRBD1. After removal of 2 bases from V and 7 bases from J, the junction contained 10 bases not matched to a gene. This CDR3 has 16 residues. The germline V gene has CDR1 SGHTA and CDR2 FQGNSA. For the CDR3, the DNA is TGTGCCAGCAGCTTAACGGGAAGGACAGGGACTAATGAGCAGTTCTTC. Protein sequence: CASSLTGRTGTNEQFF.

This clone was counted only a few times. V is TRBV5-6 and J is TRBJ2-3; 7 bases map to TRBD2. V lost 2 bases to trimming and J lost 2 bases; unmatched junction nucleotides: 5. This CDR3 contains 15 residues. Per the germline V gene, CDR1 is SGHDT and CDR2 is YYEEEE. This chain's CDR3 is CASSFEGLPTDTQYF. The CDR3 nucleotides read TGTGCCAGCAGCTTTGAGGGACTACCCACAGATACGCAGTATTTT.

This chain links TRBV19 with TRBJ2-1; D unresolved. The CDR3 totals 14 residues. Germline V CDR1 and CDR2: LNHDA, SQIVND (reference sequence). Trimming left V 3 bases short and J 2 bases short, with 8 bases between. Here the CDR3 reads CASSIPLTYNEQFF. CDR3 bases: TGTGCCAGTAGTATCCCCTTAACCTACAATGAGCAGTTCTTC.

The chain links TRBV7-9 to TRBJ2-5, with 11 bases lining up with TRBD1. The trim removed 4 bases at V and 5 bases at J, leaving 12 bases unmatched. CDR1 is SEHNR, CDR2 FQNEAQ, per germline (reference sequence). The CDR3 is 17 residues long. CDR3 bases: TGTGCCAGCAGCTCCCCTCAGGGGACAGGGGGGAGTGAGACCCAGTACTTC. Its protein is CASSSPQGTGGSETQYF.